The present TCR beta chain was sequenced within a study of blood T cell repertoires in COVID-19. CDR1 and CDR2 (germline): MDHEN, SYDVKM. The CDR3 loop spans 19 amino acids. V lost 6 bases and J 1 base, leaving 26 bases between the germline ends. Methods used by the authors: Reference gene primer amplification gave nucleated cell count estimates. Generated by immunoSEQ multiplex PCR, the TCRdb table keeps only in-frame clones and is missing some. That table gives V, J and clone size, and the DNA gave D and trimming. The sample has some 110,000 clones, 75% to 90% seen once. The chain couples TRBV28 to TRBJ2-3, with a possible D match to TRBD1 (7 bases). The origin of this receptor is a human donor in a cohort sampled during active COVID-19. The sample taken for sequencing was peripheral blood. CDR3 sequence reads: CASSGQAAGPSRGTDTQYF. The CDR3 DNA is TGTGCCAGCAGCGGACAGGCAGCGGGTCCCTCGAGGGGCACAGATACGCAGTATTTT. The full variable domain, its missing parts supplied by reference TRBV28 and TRBJ2-3, is DVKVTQSSRYLVKRTGEKVFLECVQDMDHENMFWYRQDPGLGLRLIYFSYDVKMKEKGDIPEGYSVSREKKERFSLILESASTNQTSMYLCASSGQAAGPSRGTDTQYFGPGTRLTVL.